This T cell receptor beta chain was recovered during a study of blood T cell repertoires in COVID-19. In the study overall: COVID-19 samples, acute and convalescent, were from the United States, Italy and Spain. Nucleic acid was either cDNA or gDNA, and it came from T cells, B-cell-depleted T cells, or PBMCs.

A note on this clone: Its ends do not fully match the called genes, so a read error is possible.

The CDR3 has 15 residues. CDR1 and CDR2 from the germline V gene are SGHTA and FQGNSA. In the study's own analysis: Estimation of nucleated cell counts was performed using reference gene primer amplification. Sequencing was performed with immunoSEQ multiplex PCR; in TCRdb, only in-frame clones are kept and a portion is missing. Clonal size and the V and J genes are those of that table, whereas D and trimming came from the DNA. The sample has 65,000 to 95,000 clones, around 78% seen once. Material for sequencing was peripheral blood. The genes are TRBV7-2 and TRBJ1-5; TRBD1 is a possible D gene (6 bases). This receptor was obtained from a man aged 60 to 69 with COVID-19, enrolled during active disease. CDR3 loop: CASRRGLDSNQPQHF. DNA of the CDR3: TGTGCCAGCAGAAGAGGTTTGGACAGCAACCAGCCCCAGCATTTT.